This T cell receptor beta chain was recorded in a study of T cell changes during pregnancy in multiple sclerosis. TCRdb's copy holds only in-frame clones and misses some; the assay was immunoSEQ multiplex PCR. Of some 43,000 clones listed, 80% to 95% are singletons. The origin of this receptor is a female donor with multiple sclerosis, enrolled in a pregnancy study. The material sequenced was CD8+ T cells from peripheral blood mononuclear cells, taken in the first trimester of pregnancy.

CDR3 amino acids: CASSLSGTDYEQYF. The CDR3 DNA follows: TGTGCCAGCAGCTTATCCGGGACAGACTACGAGCAGTACTTC. The J gene is TRBJ2-7, the V gene TRBV7-9, with 7 bases lining up with TRBD1. Germline V gene data show CDR1 as SEHNR and CDR2 as FQNEAQ (reference sequence). The CDR3 length is 14 residues. V was clipped by 2 bases and J by 3 bases; unmatched bases: 4.